These 21 T cell receptor beta chains share one sample of origin, sequenced in a study of blood T cell repertoires in COVID-19. The repertoire was sequenced with immunoSEQ multiplex PCR; TCRdb's copy has only in-frame clones and lacks some. The sample lists about 380,000 clones, 85% to 90% occurring once. Specimen: PBMCs or T cells enriched from blood (not recorded which). These receptors originate from a woman aged 18 to 35 who had recovered from COVID-19.

The chain has TRBV5-6 and TRBJ1-1; D uncertain. The length of the CDR3 is 12 residues. Trimming cost V 4 bases and J 5 bases, with 9 bases left between them. The germline V gene has CDR1 SGHDT and CDR2 YYEEEE. CDR3 DNA sequence: TGTGCCAGCAGCCTGCGGCCGACTGAAGCTTTCTTT. Protein: CASSLRPTEAFF.

This sequence joins TRBV20-1 and TRBJ2-7; TRBD1 aligns across 7 bases. Germline CDR1 DFQATT, CDR2 SNEGSKA (reference sequence). The trim removed 3 bases at V and 4 bases at J, leaving 12 bases unmatched. The CDR3 runs 15 residues. The CDR3 here is CSASPLTGAKYEQYF. CDR3 DNA: TGCAGTGCTAGTCCCTTAACAGGGGCAAAATACGAGCAGTACTTC.

The chain links TRBV6-5 to TRBJ1-5; 9 bases line up with TRBD1. Trimming took 8 bases from V and 11 from J; bases not matched to a gene: 10. Germline CDR1 reads MNHEY; CDR2 reads SVGAGI. The CDR3 totals 13 residues. CDR3 in amino acids: CASSGTGPMAQHF. The CDR3 DNA sequence: TGTGCCAGCTCGGGGACAGGGCCGATGGCCCAGCATTTT.

This clone appeared once. The genes are TRBV10-3 and TRBJ1-3; 9 bases map to TRBD1. In germline, CDR1 is ENHRY, CDR2 SYGVKD. The CDR3 totals 17 residues. V was pared by 2 bases and J by 0 bases, with 5 bases of the junction left unmatched. The CDR3 sequence: CAISEDRGYNSGNTIYF. The CDR3, as DNA: TGTGCCATCAGTGAGGACAGGGGGTACAACTCTGGAAACACCATATATTTT.

This chain joins TRBV3-1 (or the pseudogene TRBV3-2) and TRBJ1-5, with 7 nucleotides matching TRBD1. Germline values: CDR1 LGHDT, CDR2 YNNKEL (reference sequence). The CDR3 is 17 amino acids. Trimming took 0 bases from V and 0 from J; bases not matched to a gene: 5. Written as DNA, the CDR3 is TGTGCCAGCAGCCAAGATTGGGACAGTATTAGCAATCAGCCCCAGCATTTT. Translated: CASSQDWDSISNQPQHF.

The gene calls are TRBV2 and TRBJ2-7; a possible D gene is TRBD1 (6 bases). Per germline, CDR1 SNHLY and CDR2 FYNNEI. This CDR3 contains 17 residues. V was cut by 1 base and J by 3 bases, with 19 bases left in between. CDR3 sequence (DNA): TGTGCCAGCAGTGAAGTCGCACAGGGCAGGGTTAGCTACGAGCAGTACTTC. This codes for CASSEVAQGRVSYEQYF.

The chain combines TRBV28 with TRBJ1-1, with D possibly TRBD1 on 6 matching bases. The CDR3 is 19 amino acids. Per the germline V gene, CDR1 is MDHEN and CDR2 is SYDVKM. Trimming stripped 7 bases from V and 0 bases from J, with 27 bases between. The CDR3 sequence: CASNPFIAVLRDMNTEAFF. The CDR3 DNA sequence: TGTGCCAGCAATCCGTTTATCGCCGTTCTCAGGGACATGAACACTGAAGCTTTCTTT.

In DNA, the CDR3 is TGTGCCAGCAGTCCCCCGACAGTTAACTATGGCTACACCTTC. This sequence encodes CASSPPTVNYGYTF. The genes are TRBV28 and TRBJ1-2; the D gene is possibly TRBD1 (5 bases). Trimming took 5 bases from V and 1 from J, leaving 11 bases between them. Germline V gives CDR1 MDHEN, CDR2 SYDVKM. This CDR3 spans 14 amino acids.

J is TRBJ2-2 and V is TRBV19, with unresolved D. Germline CDR1 is LNHDA and CDR2 is SQIVND (reference sequence). The CDR3 has 18 amino acids. With 6 bases removed from V and 3 bases from J, the gap between germline ends came to 23 bases. CDR3 DNA sequence: TGTGCCAGTAGCCCACCGACAAAAGGTCACTTTTACACCGGGGAGCTGTTTTTT. Translating gives CASSPPTKGHFYTGELFF.

A few counts support this clone. In DNA form, the CDR3 reads TGTGCCAGCTGCCCGTGCGGGGAGGCAGATACGCAGTATTTT. The encoded protein is CASCPCGEADTQYF. The J gene is TRBJ2-3, the V gene TRBV6-2 or TRBV6-3; possibly TRBD2 for D (6 bases). In germline, CDR1 is MNHEY, CDR2 SVGEGT. Trimming took off 8 bases at V and 4 bases at J, with 16 bases between the two ends. The CDR3 is 14 residues long.

The chain links TRBV6-2 or TRBV6-3 to TRBJ1-2; no clear D. Between the trimmed V and J ends, which lost 0 bases and 2 bases, there was a span of 13 bases. This CDR3 is 16 amino acids long. The germline V gene has CDR1 MNHEY and CDR2 SVGEGT. The CDR3 protein is CASSYSPRRVNYGYTF. The CDR3 DNA sequence: TGTGCCAGCAGTTACTCGCCGCGGAGGGTGAACTATGGCTACACCTTC.

The DNA of the CDR3 is TGTGCCAGCAGCTTAAGGTCGGGGGGGCGGGAGACCCAGTACTTC. Translating gives CASSLRSGGRETQYF. The V and J genes are TRBV7-2 and TRBJ2-5; TRBD2 matches 8 bases. This CDR3 has 15 amino acids. Germline lookup yields CDR1 SGHTA and CDR2 FQGNSA. Germline trimming cut 2 bases from V and 5 bases from J; bases unmatched to any gene: 7.

J is TRBJ1-1 and V is TRBV9; weak D call: TRBD1 (6 bases). Germline V gene lookup returns CDR1 SGDLS and CDR2 YYNGEE. CDR3 length equals 14 residues. V was trimmed by 2 bases and J by 1 base, leaving 9 bases between them. The CDR3 loop is CASSVNRANTEAFF. CDR3 in DNA: TGTGCCAGCAGCGTCAACAGGGCGAACACTGAAGCTTTCTTT.

The CDR3 DNA reads as TGCGCCAGCAGCCGGGTCCCGCTGGCGGAGACCCAGTACTTC. This sequence encodes CASSRVPLAETQYF. The chain joins TRBV5-1 to TRBJ2-5; no definite D call. CDR1 is SGHRS and CDR2 is YFSETQ in the germline V gene. The CDR3 runs to 14 residues. Trimming cost V 4 bases and J 5 bases, with 15 bases left between them.

The genes are TRBV13 and TRBJ1-1; TRBD1 matches at 8 bases. CDR1 is PRHDT, CDR2 FYEKMQ, per germline (reference sequence). The junction had 6 bases not matched to a gene; V was cut back by 4 bases and J by 5 bases. The CDR3 has 14 residues. CDR3 bases: TGTGCCAGCAGCTCCCTGACAGGGGAAACTGAAGCTTTCTTT. Translated: CASSSLTGETEAFF.

This chain uses TRBV21-1 with TRBJ2-7; TRBD1 was called by the table and not checked on the DNA. TRBV21-1 is a known pseudogene. The CDR3 contains 14 residues. Written as DNA, the CDR3 is TGTGCCAGCGCCCGGGACAAGGCCTCCTACGAGCAGTACTTC. It specifies CASARDKASYEQYF.

The chain carries TRBV9 and TRBJ1-5; D is uncertain. Looked up from germline, CDR1 is SGDLS and CDR2 is YYNGEE. V gave up 4 bases and J gave up 6 bases, with 11 bases separating them. This CDR3 is built from 13 residues. The CDR3 sequence is CASSRITGQPQHF. The CDR3 DNA follows: TGTGCCAGCAGCCGGATTACGGGTCAGCCCCAGCATTTT.

This chain uses TRBV10-3 with TRBJ2-3; no definite D call. V was shortened by 11 bases and J by 2 bases, with 11 bases between the two germline ends. This CDR3 region has 12 residues. CDR1 ENHRY and CDR2 SYGVKD come from the germline V gene. As DNA, the CDR3 is TGTGCCTCCAGACAAACCACAGATACGCAGTATTTT. Its protein product is CASRQTTDTQYF.

This chain links TRBV3-1 (or the pseudogene TRBV3-2) with TRBJ1-1; no clear D gene. Germline values: CDR1 LGHDT, CDR2 YNNKEL (reference sequence). Trimming pared 2 bases from V and 6 bases from J, leaving 13 bases between. This CDR3 region has 14 residues. The CDR3 DNA reads as TGTGCCAGCAGCCAAAACAGCCGGTTCGCTGAAGCTTTCTTT. It encodes CASSQNSRFAEAFF.

The rearrangement joins TRBV7-2 to TRBJ2-7, with 8 bases aligning to TRBD2. This CDR3 contains 15 residues. V trimming: 1 base; J trimming: 4 bases; junction bases outside the gene matches: 6. The germline V gene encodes CDR1 SGHTA and CDR2 FQGNSA. CDR3 residues: CASSLGAGGGYEQYF. CDR3 DNA sequence: TGTGCCAGCAGCTTAGGGGCGGGGGGAGGATACGAGCAGTACTTC.

This clone is a singleton in its sample. This chain uses TRBV9 with TRBJ2-1, with 10 bases aligning to TRBD1. V gave up 7 bases and J gave up 1 base; unmatched junction bases: 2. There are 14 residues in the CDR3. CDR1 and CDR2 from the germline V gene are SGDLS and YYNGEE. The CDR3 DNA reads as TGTGCCAGCGGACAGGGGGGGTCCTACAATGAGCAGTTCTTC. It encodes CASGQGGSYNEQFF. The full variable domain, rest sourced from reference TRBV9 and TRBJ2-1, is DSGVTQTPKHLITATGQRVTLRCSPRSGDLSVYWYQQSLDQGLQFLIQYYNGEERAKGNILERFSAQQFPDLHSELNLSSLELGDSALYFCASGQGGSYNEQFFGPGTRLTVL.